This note documents a single T cell receptor (beta chain) sequence. The antigen is not known. This CDR3 has 16 residues. Germline CDR1 MDHEN, CDR2 SYDVKM. V gave up 2 bases and J gave up 3 bases; unmatched junction bases: 3. This sample was taken from a study of cytomegalovirus exposure and HLA in healthy donors. Regarding the study as a whole: In a later analysis, about 17,000 TCR beta sequences were associated with HLA alleles at 0.05 false discovery rate. Analyzed later, association rates of TCRs varied across HLA loci, with DRB1 most and HLA-C fewest.

13 Jbeta primers and 60 Vbeta primers were used for the PCR. The protocol was immunoSEQ multiplex PCR, while the TCRdb copy is restricted to in-frame clones and leaves out a portion. The table includes 150,000 to 200,000 clones, roughly three quarters detected once. The J gene is TRBJ1-4, the V gene TRBV28, with 10 bases identical to TRBD1. The sequence derives from a woman aged 35 to 49 in good health and CMV-seronegative. Specimen: PBMCs. The CDR3 DNA reads TGTGCCAGCAGTTTAGACAGGGGGCTCTCTAATGAAAAACTGTTTTTT. Its translation is CASSLDRGLSNEKLFF.